One sample yielded the 28 T cell receptor beta chains listed below, sequenced in a study of beta chain features in type 1 diabetes. Points from the study as a whole: Significant though moderate, a shortening of TCRB CDR3s appeared in all four CD4+ subsets of Type 1 diabetes patients.

The antigens for these receptors are not known. Of the isolated RNA, all was reverse transcribed, and so the sequenced material was expressed TCRB transcripts. The method was immunoSEQ multiplex PCR; TCRdb's version includes in-frame clones alone and lacks a portion of them. The profile shows 200,000 to 300,000 clones, about a tenth of them singletons. Sequenced: naive CD4+ T cells from blood. Source of these receptors: a man aged 25-45 years with type 1 diabetes.

The gene calls are TRBV9 and TRBJ2-1, with 13 bases aligning to TRBD2. V lost 2 bases, J lost 10 bases, and 9 bases stayed unmatched. Germline V gene lookup returns CDR1 SGDLS and CDR2 YYNGEE. The CDR3 length is 16 residues. CDR3 bases: TGTGCCAGCAGCGTGGATTGGGGACTAGCGGGGTTCGAGCAGTTCTTC. Its translation: CASSVDWGLAGFEQFF.

The chain couples TRBV2 to TRBJ2-7; TRBD1 might be the D (6 bases). Germline lookup yields CDR1 SNHLY and CDR2 FYNNEI. Trimming shortened V by 5 bases and J by 3 bases, and 14 bases separated the two germline ends. The CDR3 consists of 14 residues. This chain's CDR3 is CASSNRVRGYEQYF. The DNA for the CDR3 is TGTGCCAGCAGTAACAGGGTGAGGGGCTACGAGCAGTACTTC.

This clone has more than one count but fewer than ten. The chain carries TRBV29-1 and TRBJ1-4; 7 bases agree with TRBD1. CDR1 is SQVTM and CDR2 is ANQGSEA in the germline V gene. CDR3 length: 13 amino acids. V trimming: 4 bases; J trimming: 4 bases; junction bases outside the gene matches: 3. The DNA for the CDR3 is TGCAGCGTTGGGCCAGGGGGTAATGAAAAACTGTTTTTT. Translation: CSVGPGGNEKLFF.

The chain recombines TRBV5-6 with TRBJ1-1, with D unresolved. The CDR3 totals 14 residues. Trimming took off 7 bases at V and 1 base at J, with 14 bases between the two ends. Germline assignment: CDR1 SGHDT and CDR2 YYEEEE. The CDR3 DNA is TGTGCCAGCCGAGGATACCCCACGAACACTGAAGCTTTCTTT. Its translation is CASRGYPTNTEAFF. Full variable domain (rest looked up from reference TRBV5-6 and TRBJ1-1): DAGVTQSPTHLIKTRGQQVTLRCSPKSGHDTVSWYQQALGQGPQFIFQYYEEEERQRGNFPDRFSGHQFPNYSSELNVNALLLGDSALYLCASRGYPTNTEAFFGQGTRLTVV.

This clone was recorded a few times. The J gene is TRBJ2-1, the V gene TRBV7-2, with D possibly being TRBD1 (5 bases). The germline V gene encodes CDR1 SGHTA and CDR2 FQGNSA. The CDR3 spans 15 residues. Trimming stripped 6 bases from V and 0 bases from J, with 12 bases between. The DNA for the CDR3 is TGTGCCAGCAGTCCCTTGACAGCCTCCTACAATGAGCAGTTCTTC. Translating it yields CASSPLTASYNEQFF.

This clone was detected only a few times. The rearrangement uses TRBV6-1 and TRBJ2-7; 9 positions agree with TRBD2. Germline V CDR1 and CDR2: MNHNS, SASEGT. CDR3 length: 13 amino acids. The trim removed 6 bases at V and 2 bases at J, leaving 2 bases unmatched. CDR3 protein: CASSQRGAYEQYF. DNA of the CDR3: TGTGCCAGCAGCCAGCGGGGGGCCTACGAGCAGTACTTC.

This clone has just a few counts. Within the sample, other DNA sequences also encode this same CDR3. The chain is built from TRBV7-3 and TRBJ2-3; D gene ambiguous. Germline values: CDR1 SGHTA, CDR2 FQGTGA. V was trimmed by 1 base and J by 0 bases, leaving 5 bases between them. CDR3 length: 14 residues. The CDR3 DNA sequence: TGTGCCAGCAGCTTAAGAGCGAGCACAGATACGCAGTATTTT. Amino acids: CASSLRASTDTQYF.

This clone was seen only a few times. The genes are TRBV5-1 and TRBJ1-1, with TRBD1 identical over 11 bases. This CDR3 contains 16 residues. The V segment lost 1 base and the J segment 2 bases; nucleotides outside the gene matches: 4. Germline CDR1 reads SGHRS; CDR2 reads YFSETQ. CDR3 sequence reads: CASSLRTGGANTEAFF. In nucleotides, the CDR3 is TGCGCCAGCAGCTTGAGGACAGGGGGCGCAAACACTGAAGCTTTCTTT.

This clone occurred a few times. The chain is built from TRBV2 and TRBJ2-3; D might be TRBD2 (6 bases). Germline assignment: CDR1 SNHLY and CDR2 FYNNEI. Trimming pared 4 bases from V and 1 base from J, leaving 12 bases between. CDR3 length: 15 residues. In DNA, the CDR3 is TGTGCCAGCAGTGTGTCGCAGCGGGGCACAGATACGCAGTATTTT. Translation gives CASSVSQRGTDTQYF.

This sequence joins TRBV5-5 and TRBJ2-5; D is ambiguous. The CDR3 is 12 residues long. CDR1 and CDR2 from the germline V gene are SGHKS and YYEKEE (reference sequence). Deletions cut 3 bases from V and 0 bases from J, with 3 bases between. CDR3 DNA sequence: TGTGCCAGCAGCTATAACCAAGAGACCCAGTACTTC. Translated: CASSYNQETQYF.

This clone was seen a handful of times. The chain recombines TRBV5-1 with TRBJ2-5; 13 bases fit TRBD2. J was trimmed by 4 bases and V by 3 bases; bases with no gene match: 6. The CDR3 length is 16 residues. Germline CDR1 is SGHRS and CDR2 is YFSETQ. CDR3 nucleotide sequence: TGCGCCAGCAGCTCCGGACTAGCGGGGGCTCGAGAGACCCAGTACTTC. The encoded protein is CASSSGLAGARETQYF.

The chain combines TRBV4-2 with TRBJ2-7; 8 nucleotides match TRBD1. The germline gives CDR1 LGHNA, CDR2 YNFKEQ. J gave up 2 bases and V 3 bases, and 3 bases lay outside the gene matches. This CDR3 spans 14 amino acids. The CDR3 spells CASSHGQGTYEQYF. The DNA of the CDR3 is TGTGCCAGCAGCCACGGACAGGGAACCTACGAGCAGTACTTC.

This clone was observed a few times. The gene calls are TRBV5-5 and TRBJ1-2; D ambiguous. This CDR3 comprises 14 residues. V was shortened by 0 bases and J by 3 bases, with 9 bases between the two germline ends. The germline CDR1 and CDR2 sequences are SGHKS and YYEKEE (reference sequence). The CDR3 spells CASSLALAYYGYTF. CDR3 DNA: TGTGCCAGCAGCTTGGCCCTGGCCTACTATGGCTACACCTTC.

This clone was recorded a few times. The same CDR3 is also encoded by other DNA sequences in this sample. The gene calls are TRBV9 and TRBJ2-2; no firm D call. The CDR3 length is 15 residues. The V and J ends lost 0 bases and 1 base respectively, with 7 bases between them. Germline V CDR1 and CDR2: SGDLS, YYNGEE. CDR3 loop: CASSVGTGNTGELFF. The DNA for the CDR3 is TGTGCCAGCAGCGTAGGTACTGGGAACACCGGGGAGCTGTTTTTT. The full variable domain, in which reference TRBV9 and TRBJ2-2 provide the parts outside the CDR3, is DSGVTQTPKHLITATGQRVTLRCSPRSGDLSVYWYQQSLDQGLQFLIQYYNGEERAKGNILERFSAQQFPDLHSELNLSSLELGDSALYFCASSVGTGNTGELFFGEGSRLTVL.

This clone appeared a few times. The chain combines TRBV27 with TRBJ2-1; 8 nucleotides line up with TRBD2. Germline CDR1 is MNHEY and CDR2 is SMNVEV (reference sequence). This CDR3 has 15 amino acids. Losses at the gene ends were 5 bases for V and 7 bases for J; bases not matched to a gene: 10. The chain's CDR3 is CASSPNPGLDNEQFF. CDR3 DNA: TGTGCCAGCAGTCCAAACCCGGGACTAGATAATGAGCAGTTCTTC.

The V and J genes are TRBV5-1 and TRBJ1-4; possibly TRBD1 for D (5 bases). Per the germline V gene, CDR1 is SGHRS and CDR2 is YFSETQ. The CDR3 covers 16 residues. V lost 0 bases to trimming and J lost 0 bases, with 9 bases between them. The CDR3 spells CASSLAGGTTNEKLFF. DNA of the CDR3: TGCGCCAGCAGCTTGGCCGGGGGGACAACTAATGAAAAACTGTTTTTT. The full variable domain, in which reference TRBV5-1 and TRBJ1-4 provide the parts outside the CDR3, is KAGVTQTPRYLIKTRGQQVTLSCSPISGHRSVSWYQQTPGQGLQFLFEYFSETQRNKGNFPGRFSGRQFSNSRSEMNVSTLELGDSALYLCASSLAGGTTNEKLFFGSGTQLSVL.

The rearrangement links TRBV7-9 to TRBJ1-1, with 9 bases that match TRBD1. The V gene's germline CDR1 is SEHNR and CDR2 FQNEAQ (reference sequence). Trimming at V came to 10 bases and at J to 2 bases, leaving 8 bases not matched to a gene. This CDR3 is built from 14 residues. The DNA of the CDR3 is TGTGCCATCCCAGGGGACAGGGTAAACACTGAAGCTTTCTTT. Protein sequence: CAIPGDRVNTEAFF.

A few counts support this clone. The chain couples TRBV2 to TRBJ2-3; D is perhaps TRBD2 (5 bases). Deletions cut 5 bases from V and 4 bases from J, with 10 bases between. CDR3 length: 13 amino acids. Per germline, CDR1 SNHLY and CDR2 FYNNEI. CDR3 sequence reads: CASSRKEADTQYF. The CDR3 DNA is TGTGCCAGCAGTCGTAAGGAGGCAGATACGCAGTATTTT.

This clone occurred a few times. The chain recombines TRBV18 with TRBJ1-4; a weak D match, TRBD1 (6 bases). Germline V CDR1 and CDR2: KGHSH, LQKENI. Trimming stripped 4 bases from V and 4 bases from J, with 10 bases between. This CDR3 is built from 14 residues. In nucleotides, the CDR3 is TGTGCCAGCTCACTGGACAGATTTAATGAAAAACTGTTTTTT. Translating it yields CASSLDRFNEKLFF.

V gene TRBV27 combines with J gene TRBJ2-4, with D tentatively TRBD2 (6 bases). CDR1 is MNHEY, CDR2 SMNVEV, per germline (reference sequence). CDR3 length equals 17 residues. The germline V and J ends were trimmed by 4 bases and 10 bases, with 26 bases remaining between them. The DNA for the CDR3 is TGTGCCAGCAGTTCTGGGCCGGGACTCGTCCCTCCCTCTATTCAGTACTTC. Its translation is CASSSGPGLVPPSIQYF.

This clone turned up a few times. The chain combines TRBV5-6 with TRBJ2-3, with 13 bases lining up with TRBD2. This CDR3 contains 17 residues. Germline assignment: CDR1 SGHDT and CDR2 YYEEEE. J gave up 2 bases and V 2 bases, and 5 bases lay outside the gene matches. The CDR3 spells CASSFGTSGAYTDTQYF. The CDR3 nucleotides are TGTGCCAGCAGCTTTGGGACTAGCGGGGCCTACACAGATACGCAGTATTTT.

The chain employs TRBV28 and TRBJ2-6; no clear D gene. Germline V gives CDR1 MDHEN, CDR2 SYDVKM. The ends were cut back, 2 bases at V and 4 bases at J, with 3 bases in the middle. The CDR3 runs 13 residues. The CDR3 is CASSLIGANVLTF. CDR3 in DNA: TGTGCCAGCAGTTTAATAGGGGCCAACGTCCTGACTTTC.

The CDR3 DNA reads as TGTGCCAGCAGCGTCGGGACTCAAGAGACCCAGTACTTC. Its translation is CASSVGTQETQYF. The V and J genes are TRBV5-4 and TRBJ2-5; a possible D gene is TRBD2 (6 bases). This CDR3 has 13 residues. The germline CDR1 and CDR2 sequences are SGHNT and YYREEE (reference sequence). V dropped 4 bases and J dropped 2 bases, with 9 bases sitting between them.

This clone has only a few counts. The chain combines TRBV9 with TRBJ2-5; the D gene is possibly TRBD2 (5 bases). Germline values: CDR1 SGDLS, CDR2 YYNGEE. This CDR3 has 14 amino acids. Deletions cut 0 bases from V and 7 bases from J, with 13 bases between. The CDR3 loop is CASSVEPHEGTQYF. DNA of the CDR3: TGTGCCAGCAGCGTAGAGCCCCATGAGGGGACCCAGTACTTC.

The chain links TRBV6-4 to TRBJ1-4; D is undetermined. The CDR3 has 18 residues. The V end was cut by 3 bases, the J end by 0 bases, with 17 bases between. CDR1 and CDR2 (germline): MRHNA, SNTAGT. The CDR3 coding sequence is TGTGCCAGCAGTGAGAGGTATCTTTCAGCTGCAACTAATGAAAAACTGTTTTTT. Translation gives CASSERYLSAATNEKLFF.

This chain joins TRBV5-4 and TRBJ1-2; TRBD1 aligns across 7 bases. There are 16 residues in the CDR3. Germline assignment: CDR1 SGHNT and CDR2 YYREEE (reference sequence). V was clipped by 9 bases and J by 0 bases; unmatched bases: 14. In nucleotides, the CDR3 is TGTGCCACCTCCCCCGGGACAGCCCCTTCTAACTATGGCTACACCTTC. Translating gives CATSPGTAPSNYGYTF.

This clone has just a few counts. The CDR3: CAWSVSRYGYTF. The CDR3 nucleotides read TGTGCCTGGAGTGTATCCAGATATGGCTACACCTTC. The rearrangement uses TRBV30 and TRBJ1-2; D remains ambiguous. Germline V lookup: CDR1 GTSNPN, CDR2 SVGIG (reference sequence). Trimming shortened V by 0 bases and J by 5 bases, and 7 bases separated the two germline ends. The CDR3 is 12 residues long. The variable domain in full, completed from reference TRBV30 and TRBJ1-2, reads SQTIHQWPATLVQPVGSPLSLECTVEGTSNPNLYWYRQAAGRGLQLLFYSVGIGQISSEVPQNLSASRPQDRQFILSSKKLLLSDSGFYLCAWSVSRYGYTFGSGTRLTVV.

The chain is built from TRBV18 and TRBJ1-2; D unresolved. The CDR3 has 13 residues. V lost 2 bases to trimming and J lost 8 bases, with 12 bases between them. CDR1 and CDR2 (germline): KGHSH, LQKENI. For the CDR3, the DNA is TGTGCCAGCTCACCATTCGAGCGGAGGGGCTACACCTTC. It is translated as CASSPFERRGYTF.